The clone carrying this TCR beta chain was detected a few times. What it binds is unknown. This sample is drawn from a study of blood T cells in healthy people across ages. Study findings and constraints: Compared with aged donors, long-lived donors showed fewer expanded clones, suggesting selection. What prevented conclusive comparison of naive and antigen-experienced cells was that PBMCs were unsorted.

Peripheral blood samples of around 9.3 milliliters were drawn from each donor. PBMCs were isolated at a quantity of at least 6.5 million per sample. The germline gives CDR1 SGHRS, CDR2 YFSETQ. Trimming cost V 0 bases and J 3 bases; bases outside gene matches: 3. The CDR3 has 14 residues. It was with a sample-barcoded 5' primer and a J-beta primer mix that a second PCR of about 6 to 12 cycles was run. TCRdb analysed the 5' RACE reads with MiXCR anew, one entry per CDR3 protein. The sample lists 550,000 to 800,000 distinct CDR3 sequences, 20% to 25% occurring once. Source material: blood. The TCR comes from a man between 70 and 80 years old in good health. The chain is built from TRBV5-1 and TRBJ2-7, with 7 bases fitting TRBD1. The CDR3 protein is CASSLEGTVYEQYF. The CDR3, as DNA: TGCGCCAGCAGCTTGGAGGGGACAGTCTACGAGCAGTACTTC.